These T cell receptor beta chains were read from a single sample in a study of long-term antiretroviral therapy in people with HIV. Measured with immunoSEQ multiplex PCR; TCRdb has only the in-frame clones, and not every one. The data contain 26,000 or so clones, roughly 87% of them seen just once; the ten biggest clones take up about 0.93%. This material consisted of unsorted PBMCs, taken 2 years after starting antiretroviral therapy. The receptor source for this set is a man in his fifties with HIV. Each CDR3 is given with its conserved first and last residue. A D gene is named only where the DNA matches it firmly. Size is stated for part of the rows, as once, few or many counts, or as a class when the clone is expanded.

clone size: few
J gene: TRBJ1-2
V gene: TRBV5-6
D gene: NA
CDR3 protein: CASSGGPAGYTF
CDR3 DNA: TGTGCCAGCAGCGGGGGCCCTGCAGGCTACACCTTC

clone size: NA
J gene: TRBJ1-1
V gene: TRBV6-5
D gene: NA
CDR3 protein: CASSFAGTMNTEAFF
CDR3 DNA: TGTGCCAGCAGTTTCGCAGGGACCATGAACACTGAAGCTTTCTTT

clone size: once
J gene: TRBJ2-3
V gene: TRBV6-4
D gene: TRBD2
CDR3 protein: CASSASGGAPDTQYF
CDR3 DNA: TGTGCCAGCAGTGCGAGCGGGGGGGCCCCGGATACGCAGTATTTT

clone size: once
J gene: TRBJ2-7
V gene: TRBV2
D gene: NA
CDR3 protein: CAARAGGREQYF
CDR3 DNA: TGTGCCGCACGGGCAGGAGGTCGTGAGCAGTACTTC

clone size: few
J gene: TRBJ1-2
V gene: TRBV5-4
D gene: TRBD1
CDR3 protein: CASSSRGQGLDGYTF
CDR3 DNA: TGTGCCAGCAGCTCTCGGGGACAGGGCCTGGATGGCTACACCTTC

clone size: NA
J gene: TRBJ1-6
V gene: TRBV4-1
D gene: TRBD1
CDR3 protein: CASSLQGARNSPLHF
CDR3 DNA: TGCGCCAGCAGCCTTCAGGGGGCTCGGAATTCACCCCTCCACTTT

clone size: NA
J gene: TRBJ1-3
V gene: TRBV7-9
D gene: NA
CDR3 protein: CASSLAPGNTIYF
CDR3 DNA: TGTGCCAGCAGCTTGGCCCCTGGAAACACCATATATTTT

clone size: NA
J gene: TRBJ2-7
V gene: TRBV19
D gene: NA
CDR3 protein: CASSISTGIYEQYF
CDR3 DNA: TGTGCCAGTAGTATATCGACGGGGATCTACGAGCAGTACTTC

clone size: NA
J gene: TRBJ2-5
V gene: TRBV5-4
D gene: TRBD2
CDR3 protein: CASSVGLAGQETQYF
CDR3 DNA: TGTGCCAGCAGCGTGGGACTAGCGGGCCAAGAGACCCAGTACTTC

clone size: NA
J gene: TRBJ2-7
V gene: TRBV7-9
D gene: NA
CDR3 protein: CASSAREPMPNEQYF
CDR3 DNA: TGTGCCAGCAGCGCCCGGGAACCCATGCCCAACGAGCAGTACTTC

clone size: NA
J gene: TRBJ2-3
V gene: TRBV28
D gene: NA
CDR3 protein: CASSSQGGGTDTQYF
CDR3 DNA: TGTGCCAGCAGTTCCCAGGGGGGGGGCACAGATACGCAGTATTTT

clone size: NA
J gene: TRBJ1-1
V gene: TRBV11-2
D gene: TRBD1
CDR3 protein: CASSSGTGSAEAFF
CDR3 DNA: TGTGCCAGCAGCTCAGGGACAGGGAGCGCTGAAGCTTTCTTT

clone size: NA
J gene: TRBJ2-7
V gene: TRBV4-3
D gene: NA
CDR3 protein: CASSPQLAERSYEQYF
CDR3 DNA: TGCGCCAGCAGCCCGCAGCTTGCAGAGCGGTCCTACGAGCAGTACTTC

clone size: NA
J gene: TRBJ2-3
V gene: TRBV12-5
D gene: NA
CDR3 protein: CASGLGLAVMGTDTQYF
CDR3 DNA: TGTGCTAGTGGTTTGGGGTTAGCGGTGATGGGTACAGATACGCAGTATTTT

clone size: NA
J gene: TRBJ1-2
V gene: TRBV7-9
D gene: NA
CDR3 protein: CASIPPGEVRGYTF
CDR3 DNA: TGTGCCAGCATTCCTCCGGGGGAGGTCCGTGGCTACACCTTC

clone size: NA
J gene: TRBJ2-7
V gene: TRBV6-6
D gene: NA
CDR3 protein: CASTSGGPYEQYF
CDR3 DNA: TGTGCCAGCACATCCGGAGGCCCCTACGAGCAGTACTTC

clone size: once
J gene: TRBJ2-7
V gene: TRBV7-6
D gene: NA
CDR3 protein: CASSPRGYYEQYF
CDR3 DNA: TGTGCCAGCAGCCCGCGAGGTTACTACGAGCAGTACTTC

clone size: NA
J gene: TRBJ1-6
V gene: TRBV7-8
D gene: TRBD1
CDR3 protein: CASSGRGRTGNSPLHF
CDR3 DNA: TGTGCCAGCAGCGGGCGGGGCCGGACAGGGAATTCACCCCTCCACTTT

clone size: NA
J gene: TRBJ1-5
V gene: TRBV7-9
D gene: TRBD1
CDR3 protein: CASSRAGTGLNQPQHF
CDR3 DNA: TGTGCCAGCAGCCGTGCCGGGACAGGGTTAAATCAGCCCCAGCATTTT

clone size: NA
J gene: TRBJ2-7
V gene: TRBV6-1
D gene: NA
CDR3 protein: CASIGSVFEQYF
CDR3 DNA: TGTGCCAGCATCGGTTCCGTATTCGAGCAGTACTTC

clone size: once
J gene: TRBJ2-1
V gene: TRBV28
D gene: NA
CDR3 protein: CASSLSNEQFF
CDR3 DNA: TGTGCCAGCAGTTTAAGCAATGAGCAGTTCTTC

clone size: NA
J gene: TRBJ1-1
V gene: TRBV5-6
D gene: NA
CDR3 protein: CASSPPPRGLAEAFF
CDR3 DNA: TGTGCCAGCAGCCCTCCTCCCCGGGGTCTAGCTGAAGCTTTCTTT

clone size: NA
J gene: TRBJ1-4
V gene: TRBV21-1
D gene: NA
CDR3 protein: CASSKVGQGRNEKLFF
CDR3 DNA: TGTGCCAGCAGCAAAGTTGGGCAGGGGAGAAACGAAAAACTGTTTTTT

clone size: NA
J gene: TRBJ2-1
V gene: TRBV5-4
D gene: NA
CDR3 protein: CASRASTYNEQFF
CDR3 DNA: TGTGCCAGCAGGGCTAGCACCTACAATGAGCAGTTCTTC

clone size: NA
J gene: TRBJ1-6
V gene: TRBV7-8
D gene: NA
CDR3 protein: CASSLSPRGPLHF
CDR3 DNA: TGTGCCAGCAGCTTATCGCCCAGGGGACCCCTCCACTTT

clone size: NA
J gene: TRBJ2-3
V gene: TRBV2
D gene: NA
CDR3 protein: CASSAGQFTDTQYF
CDR3 DNA: TGTGCCAGCAGTGCTGGACAGTTCACAGATACGCAGTATTTT

clone size: NA
J gene: TRBJ2-3
V gene: TRBV4-1
D gene: NA
CDR3 protein: CASSQVLAITDTQYF
CDR3 DNA: TGCGCCAGCAGCCAAGTATTAGCGATTACAGATACGCAGTATTTT

clone size: NA
J gene: TRBJ2-7
V gene: TRBV7-2
D gene: NA
CDR3 protein: CASSPRGVWGRRYEQYF
CDR3 DNA: TGTGCCAGCAGCCCGAGAGGGGTTTGGGGCAGGCGTTACGAGCAGTACTTC

clone size: NA
J gene: TRBJ2-1
V gene: TRBV6-5
D gene: NA
CDR3 protein: CASSTQRSSYNEQFF
CDR3 DNA: TGTGCCAGCAGTACTCAACGGAGCTCCTACAATGAGCAGTTCTTC

clone size: NA
J gene: TRBJ1-5
V gene: TRBV5-6
D gene: TRBD1
CDR3 protein: CASSSGTGFNQPQHF
CDR3 DNA: TGTGCCAGCAGCTCCGGGACAGGGTTCAATCAGCCCCAGCATTTT

clone size: NA
J gene: TRBJ2-5
V gene: TRBV5-4
D gene: NA
CDR3 protein: CASSLPAKETQYF
CDR3 DNA: TGTGCCAGCAGCTTACCGGCCAAAGAGACCCAGTACTTC

clone size: NA
J gene: TRBJ2-7
V gene: TRBV7-9
D gene: NA
CDR3 protein: CASSTGSGYEQYF
CDR3 DNA: TGTGCCAGCAGTACAGGGTCGGGTTACGAGCAGTACTTC

clone size: NA
J gene: TRBJ2-3
V gene: TRBV7-2
D gene: NA
CDR3 protein: CASSRIVGDTQYF
CDR3 DNA: TGTGCCAGCAGTCGAATCGTGGGAGATACGCAGTATTTT

clone size: NA
J gene: TRBJ1-6
V gene: TRBV7-9
D gene: NA
CDR3 protein: CASSLSSGGSPLHF
CDR3 DNA: TGTGCCAGCAGCTTATCTTCCGGGGGTTCACCCCTCCACTTT

clone size: NA
J gene: TRBJ1-2
V gene: TRBV28
D gene: NA
CDR3 protein: CASSLRGADGYTF
CDR3 DNA: TGTGCCAGCAGTTTGCGGGGGGCGGATGGCTACACCTTC

clone size: NA
J gene: TRBJ2-1
V gene: TRBV19
D gene: TRBD2
CDR3 protein: CASSLAGEHYNEQFF
CDR3 DNA: TGTGCCAGTAGTCTAGCGGGGGAGCATTACAATGAGCAGTTCTTC

clone size: NA
J gene: TRBJ1-2
V gene: TRBV12-5
D gene: NA
CDR3 protein: CASGSRRLYGYTF
CDR3 DNA: TGTGCTAGTGGTTCCCGACGGCTCTATGGCTACACCTTC

clone size: NA
J gene: TRBJ1-1
V gene: TRBV11-3
D gene: NA
CDR3 protein: CASSPVDTEAFF
CDR3 DNA: TGTGCCAGCAGCCCAGTGGACACTGAAGCTTTCTTT

clone size: NA
J gene: TRBJ2-5
V gene: TRBV18
D gene: TRBD1
CDR3 protein: CANSQGDRETQYF
CDR3 DNA: TGTGCCAACTCCCAGGGGGACCGAGAGACCCAGTACTTC

clone size: NA
J gene: TRBJ1-1
V gene: TRBV28
D gene: NA
CDR3 protein: CASTLSGLGRAEAFF
CDR3 DNA: TGTGCCAGCACCCTCTCGGGGCTAGGGAGGGCTGAAGCTTTCTTT

clone size: once
J gene: TRBJ1-1
V gene: TRBV7-2
D gene: NA
CDR3 protein: CASSVDPAMTEAFF
CDR3 DNA: TGTGCCAGCAGCGTTGACCCGGCGATGACTGAAGCTTTCTTT

clone size: NA
J gene: TRBJ1-6
V gene: TRBV7-2
D gene: NA
CDR3 protein: CASSLVEGVRNSPLHF
CDR3 DNA: TGTGCCAGCAGCTTAGTGGAGGGGGTCAGGAATTCACCCCTCCACTTT

clone size: NA
J gene: TRBJ2-7
V gene: TRBV7-9
D gene: NA
CDR3 protein: CASSLWTGEQYF
CDR3 DNA: TGTGCCAGCAGCCTCTGGACGGGCGAGCAGTACTTC

clone size: NA
J gene: TRBJ2-5
V gene: TRBV18
D gene: NA
CDR3 protein: CASSPPGLLERTQYF
CDR3 DNA: TGTGCCAGCTCACCACCCGGACTGTTGGAAAGGACCCAGTACTTC

clone size: NA
J gene: TRBJ2-5
V gene: TRBV5-1
D gene: NA
CDR3 protein: CASSLAIDLNAETQYF
CDR3 DNA: TGCGCCAGCAGCTTGGCCATCGATCTAAACGCAGAGACCCAGTACTTC

clone size: NA
J gene: TRBJ2-7
V gene: TRBV11-3
D gene: TRBD2
CDR3 protein: CASSNILRTSGDYEQYF
CDR3 DNA: TGTGCCAGCAGCAATATTCTCCGGACTAGCGGGGACTACGAGCAGTACTTC

clone size: NA
J gene: TRBJ2-7
V gene: TRBV2
D gene: TRBD2
CDR3 protein: CASSVGGEGSYEQYF
CDR3 DNA: TGTGCCAGCAGTGTGGGAGGGGAGGGATCCTACGAGCAGTACTTC

clone size: NA
J gene: TRBJ2-7
V gene: TRBV10-3
D gene: NA
CDR3 protein: CAISESAGYEQYF
CDR3 DNA: TGTGCCATCAGTGAGTCCGCGGGTTACGAGCAGTACTTC

clone size: NA
J gene: TRBJ2-7
V gene: TRBV7-8
D gene: NA
CDR3 protein: CASSPQPFDGYSYEQYF
CDR3 DNA: TGTGCCAGCAGCCCACAACCCTTCGACGGATACTCCTACGAGCAGTACTTC

clone size: NA
J gene: TRBJ2-7
V gene: TRBV9
D gene: NA
CDR3 protein: CASSVLVESGEQYF
CDR3 DNA: TGTGCCAGCAGCGTCCTTGTAGAATCTGGGGAGCAGTACTTC

clone size: NA
J gene: TRBJ1-5
V gene: TRBV4-1
D gene: TRBD1
CDR3 protein: CASSQEGQLSEVQHF
CDR3 DNA: TGCGCCAGCAGCCAAGAGGGACAGCTGAGTGAGGTCCAGCATTTT

clone size: once
J gene: TRBJ2-7
V gene: TRBV7-2
D gene: NA
CDR3 protein: CASSLGGVGGDEQYF
CDR3 DNA: TGTGCCAGCAGCTTAGGAGGGGTGGGGGGCGACGAGCAGTACTTC

clone size: NA
J gene: TRBJ1-1
V gene: TRBV11-2
D gene: NA
CDR3 protein: CASSLGRVRFTEAFF
CDR3 DNA: TGTGCCAGCAGCTTAGGCAGGGTGAGGTTCACTGAAGCTTTCTTT